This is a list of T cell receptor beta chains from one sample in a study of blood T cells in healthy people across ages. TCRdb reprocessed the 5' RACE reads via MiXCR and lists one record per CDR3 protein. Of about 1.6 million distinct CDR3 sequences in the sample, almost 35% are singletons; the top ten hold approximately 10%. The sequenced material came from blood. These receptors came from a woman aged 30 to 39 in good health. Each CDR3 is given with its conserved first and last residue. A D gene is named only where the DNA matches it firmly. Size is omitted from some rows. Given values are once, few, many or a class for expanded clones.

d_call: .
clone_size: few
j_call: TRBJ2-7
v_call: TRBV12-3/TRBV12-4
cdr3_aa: CASREAGESYEQYF
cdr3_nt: TGTGCCAGCAGGGAGGCAGGGGAGTCCTACGAGCAGTACTTC

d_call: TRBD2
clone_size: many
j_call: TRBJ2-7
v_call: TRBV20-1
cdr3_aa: CSARPGLAGIYEQYF
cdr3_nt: TGCAGTGCTAGACCTGGACTAGCGGGAATATACGAGCAGTACTTC

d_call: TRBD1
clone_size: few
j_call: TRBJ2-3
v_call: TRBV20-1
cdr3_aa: CIVQGAGDTQYF
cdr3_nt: TGCATCGTTCAGGGGGCTGGGGATACGCAGTATTTT

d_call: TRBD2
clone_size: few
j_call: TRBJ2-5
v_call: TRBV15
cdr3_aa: CATSRDWQRGHGETQYF
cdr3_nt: TGTGCCACCAGCAGAGATTGGCAGCGGGGTCATGGGGAGACCCAGTACTTC

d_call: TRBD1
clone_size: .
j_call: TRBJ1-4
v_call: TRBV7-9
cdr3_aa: CASSSGQGKKLFF
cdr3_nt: TGTGCCAGCAGCTCAGGACAGGGGAAAAAACTGTTTTTT

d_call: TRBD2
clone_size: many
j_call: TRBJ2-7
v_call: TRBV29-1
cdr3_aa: CSVEKGLVYEQYF
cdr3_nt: TGCAGCGTGGAGAAAGGACTAGTCTACGAGCAGTACTTC

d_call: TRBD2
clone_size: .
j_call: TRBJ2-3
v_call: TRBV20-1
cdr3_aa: CSAKELVAGGTDTQYF
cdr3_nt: TGCAGTGCAAAAGAGTTGGTAGCGGGGGGGACAGATACGCAGTATTTT

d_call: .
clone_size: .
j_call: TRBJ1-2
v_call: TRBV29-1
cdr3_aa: CSVPKGYRFVDGCTF
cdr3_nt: TGCAGCGTCCCAAAAGGTTATCGGTTCGTCGATGGCTGCACCTTC

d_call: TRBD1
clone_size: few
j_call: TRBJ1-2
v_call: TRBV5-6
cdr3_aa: CASRGTGPNYGYTF
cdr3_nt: TGTGCCAGCAGAGGGACAGGGCCTAACTATGGCTACACCTTC

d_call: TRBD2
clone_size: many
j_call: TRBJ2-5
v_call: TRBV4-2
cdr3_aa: CASSQVESGGASETQYF
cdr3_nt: TGTGCCAGCAGCCAAGTTGAGAGCGGGGGGGCCTCTGAGACCCAGTACTTC

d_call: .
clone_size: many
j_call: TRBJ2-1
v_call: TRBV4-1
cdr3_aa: CASSQEAGNEQFF
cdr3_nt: TGCGCCAGCAGCCAAGAAGCGGGTAATGAGCAGTTCTTC

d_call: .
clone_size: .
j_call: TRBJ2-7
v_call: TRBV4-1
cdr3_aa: CASSQEDGGGRYEQYF
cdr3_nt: TGCGCCAGCAGCCAAGAAGACGGGGGCGGAAGATACGAGCAGTACTTC

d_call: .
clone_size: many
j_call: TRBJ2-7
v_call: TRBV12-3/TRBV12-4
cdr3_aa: CASRPGEGSYEQYF
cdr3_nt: TGTGCCAGCAGGCCGGGGGAAGGGTCGTACGAGCAGTACTTC

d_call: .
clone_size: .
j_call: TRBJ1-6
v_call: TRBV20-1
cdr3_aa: CSARSGGQGSVRSTFRSPLHF
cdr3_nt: TGCAGTGCTAGATCTGGCGGGCAGGGGTCCGTCCGGAGTACGTTTCGCTCACCCCTCCACTTT

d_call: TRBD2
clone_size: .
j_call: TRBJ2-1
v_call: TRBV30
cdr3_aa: CAWIGGLAGINEQFF
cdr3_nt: TGTGCCTGGATAGGAGGACTAGCGGGGATCAATGAGCAGTTCTTC